These T cell receptor beta chains were read from a single sample in a study of blood T cells in healthy people across ages. One entry per CDR3 protein, called by TCRdb with MiXCR from the 5' RACE reads. The sample consists of about 1,400,000 distinct CDR3 sequences, 40% to 50% of them appearing once. Sequencing used blood. These receptors all come from a young woman in good health. Each CDR3 is given with its conserved first and last residue. Each record gives: V gene, D gene, J gene, clone size, CDR3 DNA, CDR3 protein. D genes are given only for firm matches. Clone size is not always given. Where it is, it says once, few, many or a class for expanded clones.

TRBV28	NA	TRBJ1-5	NA	TGTGCCAGCAGTCGGACCAATTTCAATCAGCCCCAGCATTTT	CASSRTNFNQPQHF
TRBV4-2	NA	TRBJ2-7	NA	TGTGCCAGCAGTTTACCCTCCCAAGAGACGGCGCCCTACGAGCAGTACTTC	CASSLPSQETAPYEQYF
TRBV4-3	NA	TRBJ2-3	many	TGCGCCAGCAGACAAGAGACTGCTACAACAGATACGCAGTATTTT	CASRQETATTDTQYF
TRBV5-1	NA	TRBJ2-3	many	TGCGCCAGCAGCGTTACTAGCACAGATACGCAGTATTTT	CASSVTSTDTQYF
TRBV25-1	NA	TRBJ1-1	NA	TGTGCCAGCAGTGAATATGGCAGGGGCTTCACTGAAGCTTTCTTT	CASSEYGRGFTEAFF
TRBV10-3	NA	TRBJ1-5	few	TGTGCCATCAGTGTAGGCTCCCCTAGCAATCAGCCCCAGCATTTT	CAISVGSPSNQPQHF
TRBV4-1	TRBD2	TRBJ2-7	NA	TGCGCCAGCAGCCAAGTGAGCGGGGGACAATACGGGCAGTACTTC	CASSQVSGGQYGQYF
TRBV19	NA	TRBJ2-1	NA	TGTGCCAGTAGTATCCCGGGGGAAAATGAGCAGTTCTTC	CASSIPGENEQFF
TRBV20-1	NA	TRBJ2-3	NA	TGCAGTGCTGCCCCCGAGGTGGTAATAGATACGCAGTATTTT	CSAAPEVVIDTQYF
TRBV5-1	NA	TRBJ2-3	once	TGCGCCAGCAGCCACCGCAACCGGGAAAGAGCAGATACGCAGTATTTT	CASSHRNRERADTQYF
TRBV28	NA	TRBJ2-7	few	TGTGCCAGCAGTTTCGGACAGATCGAGAACTACGAGCAGTACTTC	CASSFGQIENYEQYF
TRBV28	TRBD2	TRBJ2-1	few	TGTGCCAGCTCCGAGGCGGGGAGGGCATACGGTGAGCAGTTCTTC	CASSEAGRAYGEQFF
TRBV7-6	NA	TRBJ2-7	few	TGTGCCAGCAGCTTAGATCAAACCTCCTACGAGCAGTACTTC	CASSLDQTSYEQYF
TRBV9	NA	TRBJ2-7	NA	TGTGCCAGCAACAAAGGGGCAGGGGCCTCCTACGAGCAGTACTTC	CASNKGAGASYEQYF
TRBV27	TRBD2	TRBJ2-1	NA	TGTGCCATAGCGACTAGCGGGCACTACAATGAGCAGTTCTTC	CAIATSGHYNEQFF
TRBV15	NA	TRBJ1-3	few	TGTGCCACCACAGGGGAGTTGGCAGGGGTAGGAAACACCATATATTTT	CATTGELAGVGNTIYF
TRBV2	TRBD2	TRBJ2-1	few	TGTGCCAGCAGTAACAATGGACTAGCTGAGCAGTTCTTC	CASSNNGLAEQFF
TRBV27	NA	TRBJ1-3	NA	TGTGCCAGCAGAATGCAGGGATCTGGAAACACCATATATTTT	CASRMQGSGNTIYF
TRBV4-1	NA	TRBJ2-6	NA	TGCGCCAGCAGCCAAGAGGTTTTCTCTGGGGCCAACGTCCTGACTTTC	CASSQEVFSGANVLTF
TRBV21-1	NA	TRBJ2-7	few	TGTGCCAGCAGCAAAAATCCCGGGACTAGGGGTGAGCAGTACTTC	CASSKNPGTRGEQYF
TRBV11-2	TRBD2	TRBJ2-1	NA	TGTGCCAGCAGTTCTCGACTAGCGGAGTCCTACAATGAGCAGTTCTTC	CASSSRLAESYNEQFF
TRBV5-4	TRBD2	TRBJ2-5	NA	TGTGCCAGCAGCTCGACCCCCCTAGCGGGGGGCCAAGAGACCCAGTACTTC	CASSSTPLAGGQETQYF
TRBV10-3	NA	TRBJ1-5	once	TGTGCCATCAGTGAGTCGTTTATTGGATCCAATCAGCCCCAGCATTTT	CAISESFIGSNQPQHF
TRBV5-1	NA	TRBJ2-5	few	TGCGCCAGCAGCTTCCTGACTGGGTTCGAAGGGACCCAGTACTTC	CASSFLTGFEGTQYF
TRBV3-1	NA	TRBJ1-1	NA	TGTGCCAGCAGCCACAGGTATGAAGCTTTCTTT	CASSHRYEAFF
TRBV12-3/TRBV12-4	NA	TRBJ2-7	NA	TGTACCAGCAGTTTAGCCCTCGGCCGAACAGGCTCTAGCTCCTACGAGCAGTACTTC	CTSSLALGRTGSSSYEQYF
TRBV28	NA	TRBJ2-4	NA	TGTGCCAGCGCCGAGGGGGGGCAAAACATTCAGTACTTC	CASAEGGQNIQYF
TRBV20-1	NA	TRBJ1-1	NA	TGCAGTGGAACCAGGGTTGGCACTGAAGCTTTCTTT	CSGTRVGTEAFF
TRBV6-1	NA	TRBJ1-1	NA	TGTGCCAGCAGCCCAAGTCGATACGGGGCGCGGGCCATAACTTTCTTT	CASSPSRYGARAITFF
TRBV4-1	NA	TRBJ1-4	NA	TGCGCCAGCAGCGCCCCCGCAGGGATTAATGAAAAACTGTTTTTT	CASSAPAGINEKLFF